This TCR beta chain was profiled in a study of control samples from healthy donors and cancer patients. The table came from immunoSEQ multiplex PCR; TCRdb's copy has only in-frame clones and leaves some out. Among around 150,000 clones listed, about 90% were seen once. The table lists this clone with a few counts. The material sequenced was blood. The receptor was derived from a man aged 25 to 40 in good health.

This CDR3 reads CASPRWAGANTGELFF. The CDR3 DNA is TGTGCCAGTCCCCGTTGGGCAGGGGCGAACACCGGGGAGCTGTTTTTT. This chain uses TRBV7-9 with TRBJ2-2, with D possibly matching TRBD1 (6 bases). The V gene's germline CDR1 is SEHNR and CDR2 FQNEAQ (reference sequence). V was clipped by 9 bases and J by 0 bases, with 17 bases between them. The CDR3 sequence is 16 residues long.